This passage covers 17 T cell receptor beta chains from one sample sequenced in a study of cytomegalovirus exposure and HLA in healthy donors. Use of 60 Vbeta and 13 Jbeta primers characterized the PCR. This table comes from immunoSEQ multiplex PCR, and its TCRdb copy is limited to in-frame clones, with some not included. Of roughly 190,000 clones listed, 70% to 75% are singletons. Sequences were obtained from PBMCs. Every receptor here comes from a man under 40 in good health and CMV-seropositive.

This chain uses TRBV7-8 with TRBJ2-1, with 7 bases aligning to TRBD2. The junction had 8 bases not matched to a gene; V was cut back by 3 bases and J by 3 bases. Germline values: CDR1 SGHVS, CDR2 FQNEAQ. This CDR3 has 16 amino acids. CDR3 nucleotide sequence: TGTGCCAGCAGCTTCGGAGCCGGGACTAACTACAATGAGCAGTTCTTC. Its translation: CASSFGAGTNYNEQFF.

The genes are TRBV28 and TRBJ2-1; 15 bases fit TRBD2. The length of the CDR3 is 16 residues. Germline lookup yields CDR1 MDHEN and CDR2 SYDVKM. J gave up 7 bases and V 6 bases, and 7 bases lay outside the gene matches. The CDR3 here is CASSRTSGRVRNEQFF. The CDR3 DNA sequence: TGTGCCAGCAGCCGGACTAGCGGGAGGGTCCGGAATGAGCAGTTCTTC.

The V call is TRBV15, the J call TRBJ2-3, with 10 bases matching TRBD2. The CDR3 loop spans 20 amino acids. V lost 5 bases to trimming and J lost 5 bases; unmatched junction nucleotides: 22. Per germline, CDR1 LNHNV and CDR2 YYDKDF (reference sequence). CDR3 region: CATSWGVRAGGSWSQDTQYF. The CDR3 coding sequence is TGTGCCACCAGCTGGGGGGTGAGAGCGGGAGGGTCCTGGAGCCAAGATACGCAGTATTTT.

As for this clone: The junction and the germline gene differ at one end; a read error may be behind it. This rearrangement joins TRBV28 to TRBJ2-7; D might be TRBD2 (6 bases). CDR1 MDHEN and CDR2 SYDVKM come from the germline V gene. The CDR3 covers 15 residues. DNA of the CDR3: TGTGCCAGCAGCACTCCCACGGTACTACTAGCCGGTTTGGTCTTC. This encodes CASSTPTVLLAGLVF.

This rearrangement joins TRBV11-1 to TRBJ2-7; 11 nucleotides agree with TRBD2. Germline values: CDR1 SGHAT, CDR2 FQDESV (reference sequence). The CDR3 consists of 15 residues. The V segment lost 3 bases and the J segment 1 base; nucleotides outside the gene matches: 2. The CDR3 nucleotides read TGTGCCAGCAGCTTTGGGACTAGCGGTTCCTACGAGCAGTACTTC. It translates to CASSFGTSGSYEQYF.

The chain has TRBV9 and TRBJ1-2, with D perhaps TRBD1 (5 bases). V lost 4 bases to trimming and J lost 8 bases, with 9 bases between them. The germline gives CDR1 SGDLS, CDR2 YYNGEE. The CDR3 runs to 11 residues. CDR3 coding DNA: TGTGCCAGCAGCAGCCGGGGGGGCTACACCTTC. Its translation is CASSSRGGYTF.

This clone has a handful of counts. This chain connects TRBV28 to TRBJ2-1; possible D gene TRBD2, 6 bases. Trimming removed 8 bases from V and 7 bases from J, with 12 bases in between. Germline lookup yields CDR1 MDHEN and CDR2 SYDVKM. The CDR3 covers 12 residues. The CDR3, as DNA: TGTGCCAGCCAGGAGGGTGGTAATGAGCAGTTCTTC. This gives the protein CASQEGGNEQFF.

V is TRBV7-9 and J is TRBJ1-1; D is unresolved. The V and J ends lost 5 bases and 4 bases respectively, with 20 bases between them. The CDR3 contains 16 residues. Germline lookup yields CDR1 SEHNR and CDR2 FQNEAQ (reference sequence). This CDR3 reads CASSQLGGLEGTEAFF. DNA of the CDR3: TGTGCCAGCAGCCAATTAGGTGGTCTGGAGGGCACTGAAGCTTTCTTT.

The chain employs TRBV30 and TRBJ1-1; D not certain. The ends were cut back, 4 bases at V and 5 bases at J, with 14 bases in the middle. CDR3 length: 13 amino acids. Germline loops: CDR1 GTSNPN, CDR2 SVGIG (reference sequence). The CDR3 DNA is TGTGCCTGGAATGTCGGGGATGCTACTGAAGCTTTCTTT. Translated: CAWNVGDATEAFF.

The chain couples TRBV5-1 to TRBJ1-2; D may be TRBD1 (5 bases). CDR1 and CDR2 from the germline V gene are SGHRS and YFSETQ. The CDR3 sequence is 14 residues long. V dropped 0 bases and J dropped 1 base, with 7 bases sitting between them. CDR3 amino acids: CASSLGQFNYGYTF. The CDR3 region has the DNA TGCGCCAGCAGCTTGGGACAGTTTAACTATGGCTACACCTTC.

CDR3 in DNA: TGTGCCAGCAGCCTTACTAGCGGGGGGTGGGACAATGAGCAGTTCTTC. Encoded protein: CASSLTSGGWDNEQFF. The V gene is TRBV11-1, the J gene TRBJ2-1, with 12 bases identical to TRBD2. The CDR3 extends over 16 amino acids. With V trimmed by 5 bases and J by 5 bases, 7 bases remained unmatched. From germline, CDR1 is SGHAT and CDR2 FQDESV (reference sequence).

The table lists this clone with a few counts. V and J are TRBV2 and TRBJ2-7, with 9 nucleotides matching TRBD2. CDR1 and CDR2 from the germline V gene are SNHLY and FYNNEI. Trimming at V came to 0 bases and at J to 4 bases, leaving 13 bases not matched to a gene. This CDR3 contains 18 residues. CDR3 DNA sequence: TGTGCCAGCAGTGAAGCGGTTCGTAAGGCGGGAGGGCCTTACGAGCAGTACTTC. Residues: CASSEAVRKAGGPYEQYF.

The chain is built from TRBV7-6 and TRBJ2-2; weak D call: TRBD2 (6 bases). The CDR3 consists of 14 residues. CDR1 and CDR2 from the germline V gene are SGHVS and FNYEAQ. Trimming took off 4 bases at V and 5 bases at J, with 11 bases between the two ends. The CDR3 sequence: CASSSTRSTGELFF. The CDR3 region has the DNA TGTGCCAGCAGCTCGACTAGATCTACCGGGGAGCTGTTTTTT.

This clone was detected a few times. The V and J genes are TRBV28 and TRBJ2-7; 7 nucleotides align to TRBD1. The trim removed 7 bases at V and 3 bases at J, leaving 12 bases unmatched. Germline assignment: CDR1 MDHEN and CDR2 SYDVKM. The CDR3 is 15 amino acids. As DNA, the CDR3 is TGTGCCAGCACAACTCCGGGACAGACCAACTACGAGCAGTACTTC. It codes for CASTTPGQTNYEQYF. Supplemented by reference TRBV28 and TRBJ2-7, the full variable domain reads DVKVTQSSRYLVKRTGEKVFLECVQDMDHENMFWYRQDPGLGLRLIYFSYDVKMKEKGDIPEGYSVSREKKERFSLILESASTNQTSMYLCASTTPGQTNYEQYFGPGTRLTVT.

V and J are TRBV29-1 and TRBJ2-4; D is unclear. This CDR3 comprises 13 residues. The germline gives CDR1 SQVTM, CDR2 ANQGSEA. V lost 6 bases and J 0 bases, leaving 9 bases between the germline ends. CDR3 coding DNA: TGCAGCGTCCTACAGCTAGCCAAAAACATTCAGTACTTC. Translation: CSVLQLAKNIQYF.

In this sample, this clone turned up a few times. The rearrangement uses TRBV6-6 and TRBJ2-2; 8 bases are a match to TRBD1. Germline V gives CDR1 MNHNY, CDR2 SVGAGI (reference sequence). The CDR3 consists of 14 residues. V dropped 5 bases and J dropped 5; count of bases not matched to a gene: 4. The CDR3 loop reads CASSRRQGTGELFF. The CDR3 DNA reads as TGTGCCAGCAGTCGCCGACAGGGGACCGGGGAGCTGTTTTTT.

The chain joins TRBV19 to TRBJ2-7, with 10 bases that match TRBD1. In germline, CDR1 is LNHDA, CDR2 SQIVND (reference sequence). The V segment lost 7 bases and the J segment 2 bases; nucleotides outside the gene matches: 5. The CDR3 totals 14 residues. The CDR3 sequence is CASTTGQGPYEQYF. CDR3 nucleotide sequence: TGTGCCAGTACGACGGGACAGGGGCCCTACGAGCAGTACTTC.